A selection of T cell receptor beta chains follows, all from one sample in a study of blood T cell repertoires in COVID-19. The table came from immunoSEQ multiplex PCR; TCRdb's copy has only in-frame clones and leaves some out. Counted here are about 170,000 clones, 60% to 85% occurring once; the ten biggest clones make up around 2.7%. Sequencing was performed on peripheral blood. These receptors all come from a man in his 70s with acute or convalescent COVID-19. CDR3s include the opening cysteine and the closing phenylalanine or tryptophan. A D gene is named only where the DNA matches it firmly.

TRBV2,TRBJ1-1,TRBD1,CASRTRQGGNTEAFF
TRBV7-6,TRBJ2-7,TRBD1,CASSPTGGLSYEQYF
TRBV28,TRBJ2-7,NA,CASWDGGSPTYEQYF
TRBV27,TRBJ1-2,TRBD1,CASSLWGQQYGYTF
TRBV4-3,TRBJ1-1,NA,CASSQDGGSLGAEAFF
TRBV6-2/TRBV6-3,TRBJ2-7,NA,CASSIGTSYEQYF
TRBV7-2,TRBJ1-2,TRBD1,CASSPGQAHNYGYTF
TRBV3-1/TRBV3-2,TRBJ2-2,NA,CASSQVLQAGTGELFF
TRBV19,TRBJ2-5,TRBD1,CASSGRTGRQETQYF
TRBV5-5,TRBJ2-7,NA,CASSLYQGWDEQYF
TRBV2,TRBJ1-1,NA,CASSLQGVRDTEAFF
TRBV5-1,TRBJ2-2,TRBD1,CASSGGQLNTGELFF
TRBV12-3/TRBV12-4,TRBJ1-2,NA,CASSSTGYGYTF
TRBV19,TRBJ2-3,TRBD2,CASSLGLARGDFSTDTQYF
TRBV5-6,TRBJ1-1,TRBD1,CASSSDREGNTEAFF
TRBV12-5,TRBJ1-3,NA,CASGITNRSSGNTIYF
TRBV5-1,TRBJ2-7,TRBD1,CASSTNRGQTYEQYF
TRBV5-5,TRBJ2-7,NA,CASSAGNYEQYF
TRBV9,TRBJ2-1,NA,CASSVQGINNEQFF